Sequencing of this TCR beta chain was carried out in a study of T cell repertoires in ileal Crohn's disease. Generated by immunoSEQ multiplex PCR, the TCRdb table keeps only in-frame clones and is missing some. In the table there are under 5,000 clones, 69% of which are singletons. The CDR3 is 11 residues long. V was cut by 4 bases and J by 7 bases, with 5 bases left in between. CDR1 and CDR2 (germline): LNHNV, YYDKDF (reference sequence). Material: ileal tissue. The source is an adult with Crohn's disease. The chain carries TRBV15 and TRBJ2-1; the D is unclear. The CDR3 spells CATSTRNEQFF. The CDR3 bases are TGTGCCACCAGCACCCGTAATGAGCAGTTCTTC.